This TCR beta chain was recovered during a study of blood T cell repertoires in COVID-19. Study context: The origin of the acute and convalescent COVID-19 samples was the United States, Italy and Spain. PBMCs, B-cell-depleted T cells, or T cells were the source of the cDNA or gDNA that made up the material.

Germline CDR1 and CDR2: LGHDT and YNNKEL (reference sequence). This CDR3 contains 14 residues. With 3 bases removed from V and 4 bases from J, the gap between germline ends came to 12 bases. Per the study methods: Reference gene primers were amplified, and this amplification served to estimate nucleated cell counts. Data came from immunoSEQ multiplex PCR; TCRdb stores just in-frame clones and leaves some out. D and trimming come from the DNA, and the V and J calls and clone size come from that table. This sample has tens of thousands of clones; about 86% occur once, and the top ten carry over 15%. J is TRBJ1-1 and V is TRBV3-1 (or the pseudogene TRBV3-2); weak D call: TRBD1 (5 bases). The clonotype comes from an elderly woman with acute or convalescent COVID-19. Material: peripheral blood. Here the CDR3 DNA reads TGTGCCAGCAGCCATGGGACTCGGGGCACTGAAGCTTTCTTT. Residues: CASSHGTRGTEAFF.